The source of this T cell receptor (beta chain) is a study of tumor-infiltrating lymphocytes in primary liver carcinoma. As to this clonotype: Germline and junction disagree at one end, which may indicate a read error.

Making TCR beta cDNA involved around 500 ng total RNA and a constant-region primer. Three rounds of nested multiplex PCR with slightly modified ARM-PCR produced TCR beta libraries. In the first two PCR rounds, TRBV1-TRBV30 forward primers were paired with a C-beta reverse primer, and each round lasted roughly 9 cycles. A single record per CDR3 protein comes from TCRdb applying MiXCR to the multiplex PCR reads. Found here are under 25,000 distinct CDR3 sequences, 60% to 80% of them singletons; the top ten hold around a third. Looked up from germline, CDR1 is WNHNN and CDR2 is SYGVQD (reference sequence). The CDR3 is 13 residues long. RNA and DNA were co-extracted from approximately 20-30 mg of unsorted bulk tissue.

This sequence originates from a woman between 25 and 40 years old with primary liver carcinoma and hepatitis B virus infection. The sequencing input was liver tumor tissue from sampling region 5. Subset reported: tumor region T5, tumor centre. This chain uses TRBV10-1 with TRBJ2-2; TRBD2 is a possible D gene (5 bases). CDR3 in DNA: TGTGCCAGCGGTGAACGAAATACCGGGGAGCTGTTTTTT. It codes for CASGERNTGELFF.